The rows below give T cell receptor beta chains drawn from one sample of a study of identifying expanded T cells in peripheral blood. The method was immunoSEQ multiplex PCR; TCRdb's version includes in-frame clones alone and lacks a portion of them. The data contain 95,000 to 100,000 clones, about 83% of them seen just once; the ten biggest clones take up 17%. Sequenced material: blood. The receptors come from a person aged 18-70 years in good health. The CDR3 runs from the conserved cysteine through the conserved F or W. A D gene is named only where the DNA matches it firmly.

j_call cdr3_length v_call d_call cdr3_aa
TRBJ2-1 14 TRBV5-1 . CASRRAYQDNEQFF
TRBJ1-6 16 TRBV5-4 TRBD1 CASSLAAGGVASPLHF
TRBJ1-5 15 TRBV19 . CASSHQAIRNQPQHF
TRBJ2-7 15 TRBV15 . CATSSLKVGENEQYF
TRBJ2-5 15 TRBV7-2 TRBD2 CASSRRGGAEETQYF
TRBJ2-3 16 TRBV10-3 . CAIRFSLAESTDTQYF
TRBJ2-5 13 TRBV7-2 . CASSRQTQETQYF
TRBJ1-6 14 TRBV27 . CASSLRMDNSPLHF
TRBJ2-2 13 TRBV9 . CASSAGVSGELFF
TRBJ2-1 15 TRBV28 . CASSLLQTAYNEQFF
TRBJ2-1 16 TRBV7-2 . CASSFYGEGSYNEQFF
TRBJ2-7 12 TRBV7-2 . CASSPYSYEQYF
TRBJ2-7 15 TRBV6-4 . CASSDSVGCRHEQYF
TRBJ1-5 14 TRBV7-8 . CASSQSQGTQPQHF
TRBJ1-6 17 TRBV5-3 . CARSLGSKYSYNSPLHF
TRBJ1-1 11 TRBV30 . CAWGANTEAFF
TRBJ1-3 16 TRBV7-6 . CASSLWLADSGNTIYF
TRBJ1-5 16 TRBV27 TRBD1 CASSPIGTGGNQPQHF
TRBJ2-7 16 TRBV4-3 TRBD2 CASSQDFPGGSYEQYF
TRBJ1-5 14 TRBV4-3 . CASSQTVRNQPQHF
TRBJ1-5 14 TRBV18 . CASSRGRDNQPQHF
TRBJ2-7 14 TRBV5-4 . CASSLGTDSYEQYF
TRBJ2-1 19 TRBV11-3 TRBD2 CASSRTRAGGLRSYNEQFF